A selection of T cell receptor beta chains follows, all from one sample in a study of blood T cell repertoires in COVID-19. The table came from immunoSEQ multiplex PCR; TCRdb's copy has only in-frame clones and leaves some out. Among fewer than 250,000 clones, approximately 90% were seen once, and the ten largest hold around 1.2%. The sample comprised peripheral blood. These receptor sequences come from a man aged 30 to 45 with acute or convalescent COVID-19. The conserved cysteine and the conserved F or W are not part of the CDR3 here.

TRBJ1-2 | TRBV3-1/TRBV3-2 | 11 | ASSQESLRGYT
TRBJ2-3 | TRBV6-2/TRBV6-3 | 14 | ASSYWGVSESGTQY
TRBJ1-2 | TRBV28 | 13 | ASRVSGGIDYGYT
TRBJ2-3 | TRBV5-1 | 13 | ARGSNRGDTDTQY
TRBJ1-2 | TRBV4-1 | 13 | ASSPSTGIDYGYT
TRBJ1-2 | TRBV6-5 | 14 | ASSYSTAGPYYGYT
TRBJ1-5 | TRBV11-2 | 14 | ASSLTTGANNQPQH
TRBJ1-1 | TRBV5-1 | 14 | ASSSTPQGWDTEAF
TRBJ2-1 | TRBV5-1 | 13 | ASSSTTTSLGEQF
TRBJ1-5 | TRBV7-9 | 16 | ASSLDELGTVASGPQH
TRBJ2-2 | TRBV7-9 | 12 | ASSIGGGTGELF
TRBJ1-2 | TRBV24-1 | 10 | ATSEPGGGYT
TRBJ1-4 | TRBV5-1 | 12 | ASSFGAVDEKLF
TRBJ1-4 | TRBV7-9 | 11 | ASNGRGGEKLF
TRBJ2-5 | TRBV19 | 12 | ASSSGTSIETQY
TRBJ1-5 | TRBV5-1 | 11 | ASRQGWNQPQH
TRBJ1-2 | TRBV27 | 14 | ASSLRGRTANYGYT
TRBJ2-7 | TRBV7-2 | 12 | ASSSGTEFYEQY
TRBJ1-3 | TRBV11-2 | 12 | ASSPTGKRNTIY
TRBJ2-2 | TRBV5-5 | 14 | ASSFSPQPQNGELF
TRBJ2-7 | TRBV18 | 11 | ASSPRLDAEQY
TRBJ1-2 | TRBV5-1 | 11 | ASSTQTGYGYT
TRBJ1-1 | TRBV28 | 10 | ASSLWTGHAF
TRBJ2-7 | TRBV28 | 12 | ASSLGTGIHEQY
TRBJ1-1 | TRBV11-1 | 11 | ASKRQGNTEAF
TRBJ1-1 | TRBV6-4 | 13 | ASRVEGAVNTEAF
TRBJ1-2 | TRBV6-1 | 13 | ASSENGVGYYGYT
TRBJ1-5 | TRBV12-3/TRBV12-4 | 11 | ASSLGPTKSEH
TRBJ2-2 | TRBV6-4 | 12 | ASKTEANTGELF